Listed below are T cell receptor beta chains from one sample, sequenced in a study of glioma-infiltrating T cells. One entry per CDR3 protein results from TCRdb running MiXCR on the multiplex PCR reads. There are about 180,000 distinct CDR3 sequences in the sample; over 40% occur only once, and around 5.2% lies in the top ten. The sample was glioma tissue, nonneoplastic brain tissue, or PBMCs (not recorded which). The receptors derive from a human donor with low-grade glioma or glioblastoma, undergoing nonglioma brain surgery, or in good health (not recorded which). Both conserved end residues are trimmed from each CDR3. Each record gives: CDR3 protein, clone size, V gene, CDR3 length. Some rows have no size entry. The others give once, few or many, or a class for an expanded clone.

CDR3: SAGASGTTYTQY
size: NA
V: TRBV20-1
length: 12

CDR3: ASSLWARNEQF
size: NA
V: TRBV9
length: 11

CDR3: SALTGGQETQY
size: many
V: TRBV20-1
length: 11

CDR3: AISESPGSGNTIY
size: few
V: TRBV10-3
length: 13

CDR3: ASSVSDNSPLH
size: once
V: TRBV9
length: 11

CDR3: SARAPREVADTQY
size: many
V: TRBV20-1
length: 13

CDR3: ASSPLRVPSNEQF
size: many
V: TRBV27
length: 13

CDR3: SARIIGTEAF
size: many
V: TRBV29-1
length: 10

CDR3: ASSFRGNEKLF
size: NA
V: TRBV12-3/TRBV12-4
length: 11

CDR3: ASSSGDRNQPQH
size: NA
V: TRBV19
length: 12

CDR3: ASRTSGHYSPLH
size: many
V: TRBV28
length: 12

CDR3: ASPNTEGPNTEAF
size: many
V: TRBV2
length: 13

CDR3: ASSPLGRLEKNIQY
size: many
V: TRBV6-1
length: 14

CDR3: SGKVPEGGSYNEKF
size: NA
V: TRBV20-1
length: 14

CDR3: ASSQESRQPGANVLT
size: NA
V: TRBV3-1
length: 15

CDR3: ASSLGHPGLYNEQF
size: NA
V: TRBV5-1
length: 14

CDR3: ASSYVRGTGTYEQY
size: NA
V: TRBV7-8
length: 14

CDR3: ASSYSTLRSGNQDTQY
size: many
V: TRBV6-2/TRBV6-3
length: 16

CDR3: ASSQDLGALGNTIY
size: NA
V: TRBV14
length: 14

CDR3: ASSLVGGEYDEKY
size: NA
V: TRBV7-2
length: 13

CDR3: SALPAANQETQY
size: NA
V: TRBV20-1
length: 12

CDR3: ASSGTSGRGVLDEQF
size: many
V: TRBV2
length: 15

CDR3: SVDPRNNEQF
size: few
V: TRBV29-1
length: 10

CDR3: ASSYRGGDEQY
size: many
V: TRBV6-6
length: 11

CDR3: ASSLDRGPETQY
size: many
V: TRBV6-2/TRBV6-3
length: 12

CDR3: ASSEPASTYEQY
size: many
V: TRBV6-1
length: 12

CDR3: ASSEGGRGKYETQY
size: many
V: TRBV6-1
length: 14

CDR3: SVTGPHREKLF
size: NA
V: TRBV29-1
length: 11

CDR3: SVRSEVMETQY
size: NA
V: TRBV29-1
length: 11

CDR3: ALGDTANYGYT
size: many
V: TRBV7-9
length: 11

CDR3: ASSLRTTGLDTQY
size: many
V: TRBV3-1
length: 13

CDR3: ASIQLLDGDTQY
size: many
V: TRBV6-1
length: 12

CDR3: ASSLRQDFYGYT
size: many
V: TRBV28
length: 12

CDR3: ATSRNKLANTQY
size: NA
V: TRBV15
length: 12

CDR3: SASHEGSYNEQF
size: NA
V: TRBV20-1
length: 12

CDR3: ATSRAGGVNNEQF
size: many
V: TRBV15
length: 13

CDR3: ASSPSTRRTTEAF
size: many
V: TRBV5-4
length: 13

CDR3: AISGRGSGTVETQY
size: few
V: TRBV10-3
length: 14

CDR3: SASTGLAAYEQF
size: many
V: TRBV20-1
length: 12

CDR3: ASSQELRYSYGYT
size: once
V: TRBV4-2
length: 13

CDR3: ASIATSGFRDTGELF
size: NA
V: TRBV10-1
length: 15

CDR3: ASSLEVIYEQY
size: few
V: TRBV5-1
length: 11